These T cell receptor beta chains were read from a single sample in a study of cytomegalovirus exposure and HLA in healthy donors. Sequencing used immunoSEQ multiplex PCR; TCRdb keeps in-frame clones, though not all of them. The repertoire holds about 140,000 clones, with 76% as singletons. Sequencing used PBMCs. The origin of the receptors is a female donor in good health and CMV-seropositive. Each CDR3 is given without its conserved first and last residue. D genes are given only for firm matches.

TRBJ1-1,TRBV28,TRBD1,ASSTPGQGLF
TRBJ2-7,TRBV5-6,-,ASIDRLSYEQY
TRBJ2-7,TRBV5-1,TRBD2,ASSSLAGGPYEQY
TRBJ1-2,TRBV5-1,-,ASSSTTAANYGYT
TRBJ1-1,TRBV13,-,ASSLSSGTTNTEAF
TRBJ2-7,TRBV7-2,TRBD2,ASSANPAGDQQY
TRBJ1-1,TRBV6-5,-,ASRVQKNTEAF
-,TRBV27,TRBD2,ASSPYLAGGSYEQY
TRBJ1-1,TRBV4-1,-,ASNLGLRVPEAF
TRBJ2-1,TRBV18,TRBD1,ASSQRQGNNEQF
TRBJ2-2,TRBV25-1,-,ASSENGGLKTGELF
TRBJ2-1,TRBV7-7,-,ASSLGLAIGNEQF
TRBJ2-1,TRBV9,TRBD2,ASSPLAGGFNEQF
TRBJ2-5,TRBV14,TRBD2,ASSQVPSGAKETQY
TRBJ2-7,TRBV7-9,-,ASSLERTMYEQY
TRBJ1-5,TRBV28,-,ASSETANSNQPQH
TRBJ1-3,TRBV7-6,-,ASSLRGEKSSGNTIY
TRBJ2-7,TRBV19,TRBD1,ASSTGTGADYEQY
TRBJ1-2,TRBV7-9,TRBD1,ASSLTGIPYGYT
TRBJ1-2,TRBV6-1,-,ASSNAEGYGYT
TRBJ2-7,TRBV2,-,ASSESGYEQY
TRBJ2-7,TRBV10-3,-,AISEQGWEQY
TRBJ2-1,TRBV28,TRBD2,ASPPSGGVYNEQF
TRBJ2-1,TRBV10-1,-,ASSEVQGYNEQF
TRBJ1-5,TRBV6-5,-,ASSLPGPRDQPQH
TRBJ1-1,TRBV14,-,ASSFYASMNTEAF
TRBJ1-5,TRBV19,-,ASSIGVGFDQPQH
TRBJ2-2,TRBV6-1,TRBD1,ASSAQGALPGELF
TRBJ2-3,TRBV15,TRBD2,ATSTGLAGLVDTQY
TRBJ1-5,TRBV11-3,TRBD1,ASNHSGTENQPQH
TRBJ1-4,TRBV5-1,TRBD1,ASSPEGATNEKLF
TRBJ2-5,TRBV19,-,ASSEMERSETQY
TRBJ2-7,TRBV5-1,TRBD1,ASSLGGQGYEQY
TRBJ2-4,TRBV2,-,ASSRQPRDIQY
TRBJ1-1,TRBV18,TRBD1,ASSGTGGGSEAF
TRBJ1-1,TRBV11-1,-,ASSSTSGLIRAMNTEAF
TRBJ2-2,TRBV13,TRBD1,ASSTTGTANTGELF
TRBJ2-1,TRBV7-3,-,ASSLGGDDEQF
TRBJ1-2,TRBV7-9,-,ASSLNTRHGYT
TRBJ1-1,TRBV6-5,-,ASSYSQGLNTEAF
TRBJ2-1,TRBV30,-,AWSLPGGNEQF
TRBJ2-7,TRBV6-5,-,ATAGDEARYEQY
TRBJ2-7,TRBV10-3,-,AISESSQGTYEQY
TRBJ2-5,TRBV7-3,TRBD2,ASSLGRGAQETQY
TRBJ1-5,TRBV28,-,ASTSRGRAQH
TRBJ1-6,TRBV28,TRBD1,ASSLRYRGARTNSPLH
TRBJ2-1,TRBV7-3,TRBD2,ASSLGLAGEGIGAYNEQF
TRBJ1-3,TRBV28,-,ASSLGGNTIY
TRBJ1-2,TRBV7-9,-,ASSPAGESYGYT
TRBJ1-1,TRBV28,-,ASSSAGLNTEAF
TRBJ1-1,TRBV5-1,-,ASNKGTPNTEAF
-,TRBV2,-,ASRPRGGSSYEQY
TRBJ1-4,TRBV7-9,TRBD1,ASSVAGTGSEKLF
TRBJ2-3,TRBV19,-,ASSMRTDTQY
TRBJ1-4,TRBV5-6,TRBD1,ASRPQGAANEKLF
TRBJ2-1,TRBV2,TRBD1,ASTRDSLYNEQF
TRBJ1-3,TRBV30,TRBD1,AWSWTGGNTIY
TRBJ1-4,TRBV7-9,TRBD1,ASSLGQGDEKLF
TRBJ2-7,TRBV10-2,TRBD1,ASRDRAYEQY
TRBJ1-1,TRBV6-5,TRBD1,ASSYLGQPNTEAF